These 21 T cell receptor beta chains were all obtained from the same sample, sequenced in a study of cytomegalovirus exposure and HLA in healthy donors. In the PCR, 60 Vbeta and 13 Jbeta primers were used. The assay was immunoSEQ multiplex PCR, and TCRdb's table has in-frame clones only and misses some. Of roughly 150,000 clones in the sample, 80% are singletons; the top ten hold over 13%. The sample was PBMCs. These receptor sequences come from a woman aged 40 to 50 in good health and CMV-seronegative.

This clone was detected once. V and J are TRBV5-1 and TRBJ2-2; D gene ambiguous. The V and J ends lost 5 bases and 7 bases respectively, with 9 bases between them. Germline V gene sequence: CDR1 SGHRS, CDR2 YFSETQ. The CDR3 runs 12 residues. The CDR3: CASRSNVGELFF. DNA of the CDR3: TGCGCCAGCAGGAGTAATGTCGGGGAGCTGTTTTTT.

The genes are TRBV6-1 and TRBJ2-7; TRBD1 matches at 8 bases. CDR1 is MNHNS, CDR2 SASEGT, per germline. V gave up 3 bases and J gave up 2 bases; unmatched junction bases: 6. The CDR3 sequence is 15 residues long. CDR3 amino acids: CASSDQGAPTYEQYF. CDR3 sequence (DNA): TGTGCCAGCAGTGACCAGGGGGCCCCGACCTACGAGCAGTACTTC.

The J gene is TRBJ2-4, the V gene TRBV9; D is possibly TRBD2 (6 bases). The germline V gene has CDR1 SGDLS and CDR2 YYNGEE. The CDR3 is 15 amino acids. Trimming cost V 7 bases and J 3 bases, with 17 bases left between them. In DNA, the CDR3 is TGTGCCAGCTTACGGGAGCGGACCTTCAAAAACATTCAGTACTTC. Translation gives CASLRERTFKNIQYF.

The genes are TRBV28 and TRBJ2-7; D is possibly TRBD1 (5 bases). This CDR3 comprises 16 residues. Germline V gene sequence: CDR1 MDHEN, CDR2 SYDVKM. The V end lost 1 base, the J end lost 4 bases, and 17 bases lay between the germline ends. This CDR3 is CASSLYGGAGLYEQYF. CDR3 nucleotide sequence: TGTGCCAGCAGTTTATACGGTGGGGCCGGGCTGTACGAGCAGTACTTC.

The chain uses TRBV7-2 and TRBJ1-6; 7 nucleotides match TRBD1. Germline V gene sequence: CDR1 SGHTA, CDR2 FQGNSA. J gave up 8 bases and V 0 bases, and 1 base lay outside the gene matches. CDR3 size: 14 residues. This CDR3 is CASSLAGGDSPLHF. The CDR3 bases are TGTGCCAGCAGCTTAGCAGGGGGCGATTCACCCCTCCACTTT.

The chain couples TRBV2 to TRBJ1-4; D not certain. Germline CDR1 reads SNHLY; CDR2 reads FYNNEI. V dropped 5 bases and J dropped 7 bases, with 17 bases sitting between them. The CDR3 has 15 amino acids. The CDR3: CASSPMTTGSEKLFF. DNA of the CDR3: TGTGCCAGCAGTCCCATGACCACCGGGAGTGAAAAACTGTTTTTT.

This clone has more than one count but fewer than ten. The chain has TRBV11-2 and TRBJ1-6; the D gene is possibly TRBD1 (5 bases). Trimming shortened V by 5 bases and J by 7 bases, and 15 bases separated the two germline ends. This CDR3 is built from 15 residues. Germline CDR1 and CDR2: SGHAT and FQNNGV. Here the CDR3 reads CASSPLWAGNSPLHF. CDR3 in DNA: TGTGCCAGCAGCCCCCTTTGGGCAGGGAATTCACCCCTCCACTTT.

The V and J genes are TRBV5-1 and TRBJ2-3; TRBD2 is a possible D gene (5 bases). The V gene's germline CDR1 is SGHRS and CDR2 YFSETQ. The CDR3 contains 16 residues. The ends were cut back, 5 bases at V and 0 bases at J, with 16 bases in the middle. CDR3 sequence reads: CASSRLASPSTDTQYF. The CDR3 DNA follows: TGCGCCAGCAGTCGACTGGCTAGCCCTAGCACAGATACGCAGTATTTT.

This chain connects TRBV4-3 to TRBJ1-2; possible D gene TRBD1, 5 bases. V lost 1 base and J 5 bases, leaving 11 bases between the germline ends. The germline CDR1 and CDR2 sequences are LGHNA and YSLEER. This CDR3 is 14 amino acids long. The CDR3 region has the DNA TGCGCCAGCAGCCAAGGTTCCGGACAATATGGCTACACCTTC. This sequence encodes CASSQGSGQYGYTF.

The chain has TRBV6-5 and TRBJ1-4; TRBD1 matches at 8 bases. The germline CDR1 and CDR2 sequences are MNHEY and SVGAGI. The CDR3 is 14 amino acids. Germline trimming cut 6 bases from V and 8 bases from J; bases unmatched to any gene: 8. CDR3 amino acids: CASSQDRVGEKLFF. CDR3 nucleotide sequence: TGTGCCAGCAGCCAGGACAGGGTTGGGGAAAAACTGTTTTTT.

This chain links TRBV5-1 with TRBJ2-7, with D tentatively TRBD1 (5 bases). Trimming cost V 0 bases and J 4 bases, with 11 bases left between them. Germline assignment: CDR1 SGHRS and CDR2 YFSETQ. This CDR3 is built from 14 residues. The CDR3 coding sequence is TGCGCCAGCAGCTTGGGTGGGGCCGGTTACGAGCAGTACTTC. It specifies CASSLGGAGYEQYF.

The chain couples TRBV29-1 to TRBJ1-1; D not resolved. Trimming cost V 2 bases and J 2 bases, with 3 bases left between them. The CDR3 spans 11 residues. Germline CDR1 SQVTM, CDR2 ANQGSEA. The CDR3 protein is CSVEQNTEAFF. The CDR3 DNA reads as TGCAGCGTTGAACAAAACACTGAAGCTTTCTTT.

CDR3 amino acids: CASSLDQSSKDTQYF. DNA for the CDR3: TGTGCCAGCAGCTTGGATCAGTCGTCCAAGGATACGCAGTATTTT. This sequence joins TRBV5-4 and TRBJ2-3; D remains unclear. V was trimmed by 0 bases and J by 6 bases, leaving 14 bases between them. CDR1 SGHNT and CDR2 YYREEE come from the germline V gene (reference sequence). The CDR3 spans 15 residues.

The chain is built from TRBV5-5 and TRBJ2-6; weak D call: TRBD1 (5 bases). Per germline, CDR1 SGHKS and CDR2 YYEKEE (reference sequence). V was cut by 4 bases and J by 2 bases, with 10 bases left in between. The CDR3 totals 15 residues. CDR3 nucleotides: TGTGCCAGCAGCCAGGTAGGGGCTGGGGCCAACGTCCTGACTTTC. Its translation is CASSQVGAGANVLTF.

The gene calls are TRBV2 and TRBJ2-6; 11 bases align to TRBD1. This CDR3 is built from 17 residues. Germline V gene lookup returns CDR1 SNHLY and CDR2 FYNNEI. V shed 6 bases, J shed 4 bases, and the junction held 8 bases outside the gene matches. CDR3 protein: CASRIGQGAAGANVLTF. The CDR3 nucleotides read TGTGCCAGCAGAATTGGACAGGGGGCGGCCGGGGCCAACGTCCTGACTTTC.

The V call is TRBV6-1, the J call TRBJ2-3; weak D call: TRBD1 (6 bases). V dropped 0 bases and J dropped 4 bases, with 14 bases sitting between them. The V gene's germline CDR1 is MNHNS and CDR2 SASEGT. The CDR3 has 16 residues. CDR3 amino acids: CASSEARAAGADTQYF. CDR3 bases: TGTGCCAGCAGTGAAGCGCGAGCGGCAGGGGCAGATACGCAGTATTTT.

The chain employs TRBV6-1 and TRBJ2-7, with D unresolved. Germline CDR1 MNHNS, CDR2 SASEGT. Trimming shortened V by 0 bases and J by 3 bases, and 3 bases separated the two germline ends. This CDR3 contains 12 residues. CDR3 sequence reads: CASSEAFYEQYF. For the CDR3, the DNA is TGTGCCAGCAGTGAAGCCTTCTACGAGCAGTACTTC.

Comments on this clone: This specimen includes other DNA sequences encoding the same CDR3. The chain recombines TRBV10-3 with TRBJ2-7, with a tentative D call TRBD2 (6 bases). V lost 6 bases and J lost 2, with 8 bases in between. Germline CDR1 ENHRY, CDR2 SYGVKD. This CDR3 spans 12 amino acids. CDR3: CAISGGPYEQYF. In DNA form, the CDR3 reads TGTGCCATCAGCGGGGGACCCTACGAGCAGTACTTC.

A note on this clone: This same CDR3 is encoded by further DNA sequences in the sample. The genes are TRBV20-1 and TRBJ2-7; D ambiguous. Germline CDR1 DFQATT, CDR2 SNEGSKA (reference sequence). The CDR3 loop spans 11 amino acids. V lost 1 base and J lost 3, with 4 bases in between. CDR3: CSARVSYEQYF. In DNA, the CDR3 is TGCAGTGCTAGAGTCAGCTACGAGCAGTACTTC.

This chain's CDR3 is CASSPRDRPYGYTF. For the CDR3, the DNA is TGTGCCAGCAGTCCCCGGGACAGACCCTATGGCTACACCTTC. This chain uses TRBV27 with TRBJ1-2; 7 nucleotides align to TRBD1. Per germline, CDR1 MNHEY and CDR2 SMNVEV (reference sequence). The CDR3 covers 14 residues. V was clipped by 5 bases and J by 4 bases; unmatched bases: 7.

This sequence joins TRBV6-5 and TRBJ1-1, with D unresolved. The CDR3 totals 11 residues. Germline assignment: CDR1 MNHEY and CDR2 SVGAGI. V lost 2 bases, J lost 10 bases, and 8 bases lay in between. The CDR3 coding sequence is TGTGCCAGCAGTTACGCGGGGATAGCTTTCTTT. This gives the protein CASSYAGIAFF.